The T cell receptor beta chain under discussion was sequenced for a study of identical twins. It was template switching that added a universal primer site, and there were unique molecular identifiers on the cDNA. TCRdb independently ran MiXCR on the 5' RACE reads; one entry per CDR3 protein. The data contain about 700,000 distinct CDR3 sequences, 6.1% of them singletons. Broader study findings: A cross-sectional statistical analysis, not follow-up of the same donors, supported the conclusions.

Donors were all healthy Caucasians. J gave up 9 bases and V 6 bases, and 7 bases lay outside the gene matches. The CDR3 runs 14 residues. From germline, CDR1 is SEHNR and CDR2 FQNEAQ (reference sequence). Of note for this clonotype: Antigen: not known.

This chain links TRBV7-9 with TRBJ2-1; 11 bases are shared with TRBD2. This receptor was identified in a man between 18 and 29 years old in good health. Sequencing input: naive T cells sorted from blood. The chain's CDR3 is CASSQALAGGEQFF. In nucleotides, the CDR3 is TGTGCCAGCAGTCAGGCGCTAGCGGGGGGTGAGCAGTTCTTC.